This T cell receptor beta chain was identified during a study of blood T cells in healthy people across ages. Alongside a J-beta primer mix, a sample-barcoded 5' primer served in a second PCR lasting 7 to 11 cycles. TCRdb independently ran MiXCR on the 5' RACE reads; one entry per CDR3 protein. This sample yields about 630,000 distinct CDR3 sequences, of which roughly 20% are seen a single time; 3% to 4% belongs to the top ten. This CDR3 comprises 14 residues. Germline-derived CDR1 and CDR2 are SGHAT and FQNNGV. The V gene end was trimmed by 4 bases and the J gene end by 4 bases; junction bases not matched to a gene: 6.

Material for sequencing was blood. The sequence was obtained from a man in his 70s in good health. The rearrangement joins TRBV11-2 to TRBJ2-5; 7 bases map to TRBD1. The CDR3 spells CASSSQSGGETQYF. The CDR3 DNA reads TGTGCCAGCAGCTCGCAATCAGGGGGAGAGACCCAGTACTTC.